This T cell receptor (beta chain) emerged from a study of shared clonotypes between healthy human individuals. General study results and limits: Sharing across four donors was highest in naive CD4 (around 5%) and lowest in memory CD8 (around 0.4%).

Concerning this clone: Its antigen remains unknown.

Only in-frame clones appear in the TCRdb table, and some are missing; sequencing was by immunoSEQ multiplex PCR. The data hold about 2.1 million clones, with roughly 93% observed a single time. Naive CD8 cells, CD45RO-negative and positively selected for CCR7, excluded terminally differentiated effector memory CD45RA+ cells. Each of the donors was a healthy adult who was HIV-negative and had not had a recent acute infection or vaccination. The CDR3 consists of 12 residues. Trimming shortened V by 3 bases and J by 7 bases, and 10 bases separated the two germline ends. The V gene's germline CDR1 is MGHDK and CDR2 SYGVNS.

This receptor was identified in a man aged 18 to 29 in good health. Some clones in this sample may be carry-over from other donors' samples. Sequencing was performed on naive CD8+ T cells from PBMCs. The chain employs TRBV25-1 and TRBJ2-7; D remains ambiguous. The CDR3 DNA sequence: TGTGCCAGCAGTGAGAGTTTAGTGGAGCAGTACTTC. Translating gives CASSESLVEQYF.